This TCR beta chain was sequenced for a study of human T cells and chemical hapten exposure. Study-level background: Read at 6 days, the patch tests placed 0.01% DPC on the upper back. Affected patients, primarily female, had alopecia areata, totalis or universalis. General study points: Large CDR3 similarity clusters arose significantly more often from expanded TCRs than from controls.

Original handling: A per-sample median of about 96,000 TCRs was observed, with a range of 23,224 to 690,600. TCRdb itself ran the RACE reads through MiXCR, one entry per CDR3 protein. The V and J calls follow TCRdb's processing rather than the paper's. The top ten hold 2% to 2.5% of the sample, which has fewer than 500,000 distinct CDR3 sequences, about 4.4% seen once. The time point here: patch test 1, 2 weeks after DPC sensitization. This sample's treatment: therapeutic diphenylcyclopropenone sensitization with weekly scalp DPC. CDR1 MNHEY and CDR2 SVGEGT come from the germline V gene. This CDR3 contains 13 residues. J lost 4 bases, V lost 10 bases, and 8 bases had no gene match. At least ten counts were recorded for this clonotype. Antigen specificity is unknown.

The rearrangement links TRBV6-2 or TRBV6-3 to TRBJ2-3, with 7 bases that match TRBD2. The receptor comes from a woman aged 50 to 60 with alopecia areata. Some clones in this sample may be carry-over from other donors' samples. The material was whole blood, obtained in connection with sensitization to the hapten diphenylcyclopropenone (DPC). The CDR3 DNA follows: TGTGCCACCAGGGAGGGCCCTGCAGATACGCAGTATTTT. It specifies CATREGPADTQYF.